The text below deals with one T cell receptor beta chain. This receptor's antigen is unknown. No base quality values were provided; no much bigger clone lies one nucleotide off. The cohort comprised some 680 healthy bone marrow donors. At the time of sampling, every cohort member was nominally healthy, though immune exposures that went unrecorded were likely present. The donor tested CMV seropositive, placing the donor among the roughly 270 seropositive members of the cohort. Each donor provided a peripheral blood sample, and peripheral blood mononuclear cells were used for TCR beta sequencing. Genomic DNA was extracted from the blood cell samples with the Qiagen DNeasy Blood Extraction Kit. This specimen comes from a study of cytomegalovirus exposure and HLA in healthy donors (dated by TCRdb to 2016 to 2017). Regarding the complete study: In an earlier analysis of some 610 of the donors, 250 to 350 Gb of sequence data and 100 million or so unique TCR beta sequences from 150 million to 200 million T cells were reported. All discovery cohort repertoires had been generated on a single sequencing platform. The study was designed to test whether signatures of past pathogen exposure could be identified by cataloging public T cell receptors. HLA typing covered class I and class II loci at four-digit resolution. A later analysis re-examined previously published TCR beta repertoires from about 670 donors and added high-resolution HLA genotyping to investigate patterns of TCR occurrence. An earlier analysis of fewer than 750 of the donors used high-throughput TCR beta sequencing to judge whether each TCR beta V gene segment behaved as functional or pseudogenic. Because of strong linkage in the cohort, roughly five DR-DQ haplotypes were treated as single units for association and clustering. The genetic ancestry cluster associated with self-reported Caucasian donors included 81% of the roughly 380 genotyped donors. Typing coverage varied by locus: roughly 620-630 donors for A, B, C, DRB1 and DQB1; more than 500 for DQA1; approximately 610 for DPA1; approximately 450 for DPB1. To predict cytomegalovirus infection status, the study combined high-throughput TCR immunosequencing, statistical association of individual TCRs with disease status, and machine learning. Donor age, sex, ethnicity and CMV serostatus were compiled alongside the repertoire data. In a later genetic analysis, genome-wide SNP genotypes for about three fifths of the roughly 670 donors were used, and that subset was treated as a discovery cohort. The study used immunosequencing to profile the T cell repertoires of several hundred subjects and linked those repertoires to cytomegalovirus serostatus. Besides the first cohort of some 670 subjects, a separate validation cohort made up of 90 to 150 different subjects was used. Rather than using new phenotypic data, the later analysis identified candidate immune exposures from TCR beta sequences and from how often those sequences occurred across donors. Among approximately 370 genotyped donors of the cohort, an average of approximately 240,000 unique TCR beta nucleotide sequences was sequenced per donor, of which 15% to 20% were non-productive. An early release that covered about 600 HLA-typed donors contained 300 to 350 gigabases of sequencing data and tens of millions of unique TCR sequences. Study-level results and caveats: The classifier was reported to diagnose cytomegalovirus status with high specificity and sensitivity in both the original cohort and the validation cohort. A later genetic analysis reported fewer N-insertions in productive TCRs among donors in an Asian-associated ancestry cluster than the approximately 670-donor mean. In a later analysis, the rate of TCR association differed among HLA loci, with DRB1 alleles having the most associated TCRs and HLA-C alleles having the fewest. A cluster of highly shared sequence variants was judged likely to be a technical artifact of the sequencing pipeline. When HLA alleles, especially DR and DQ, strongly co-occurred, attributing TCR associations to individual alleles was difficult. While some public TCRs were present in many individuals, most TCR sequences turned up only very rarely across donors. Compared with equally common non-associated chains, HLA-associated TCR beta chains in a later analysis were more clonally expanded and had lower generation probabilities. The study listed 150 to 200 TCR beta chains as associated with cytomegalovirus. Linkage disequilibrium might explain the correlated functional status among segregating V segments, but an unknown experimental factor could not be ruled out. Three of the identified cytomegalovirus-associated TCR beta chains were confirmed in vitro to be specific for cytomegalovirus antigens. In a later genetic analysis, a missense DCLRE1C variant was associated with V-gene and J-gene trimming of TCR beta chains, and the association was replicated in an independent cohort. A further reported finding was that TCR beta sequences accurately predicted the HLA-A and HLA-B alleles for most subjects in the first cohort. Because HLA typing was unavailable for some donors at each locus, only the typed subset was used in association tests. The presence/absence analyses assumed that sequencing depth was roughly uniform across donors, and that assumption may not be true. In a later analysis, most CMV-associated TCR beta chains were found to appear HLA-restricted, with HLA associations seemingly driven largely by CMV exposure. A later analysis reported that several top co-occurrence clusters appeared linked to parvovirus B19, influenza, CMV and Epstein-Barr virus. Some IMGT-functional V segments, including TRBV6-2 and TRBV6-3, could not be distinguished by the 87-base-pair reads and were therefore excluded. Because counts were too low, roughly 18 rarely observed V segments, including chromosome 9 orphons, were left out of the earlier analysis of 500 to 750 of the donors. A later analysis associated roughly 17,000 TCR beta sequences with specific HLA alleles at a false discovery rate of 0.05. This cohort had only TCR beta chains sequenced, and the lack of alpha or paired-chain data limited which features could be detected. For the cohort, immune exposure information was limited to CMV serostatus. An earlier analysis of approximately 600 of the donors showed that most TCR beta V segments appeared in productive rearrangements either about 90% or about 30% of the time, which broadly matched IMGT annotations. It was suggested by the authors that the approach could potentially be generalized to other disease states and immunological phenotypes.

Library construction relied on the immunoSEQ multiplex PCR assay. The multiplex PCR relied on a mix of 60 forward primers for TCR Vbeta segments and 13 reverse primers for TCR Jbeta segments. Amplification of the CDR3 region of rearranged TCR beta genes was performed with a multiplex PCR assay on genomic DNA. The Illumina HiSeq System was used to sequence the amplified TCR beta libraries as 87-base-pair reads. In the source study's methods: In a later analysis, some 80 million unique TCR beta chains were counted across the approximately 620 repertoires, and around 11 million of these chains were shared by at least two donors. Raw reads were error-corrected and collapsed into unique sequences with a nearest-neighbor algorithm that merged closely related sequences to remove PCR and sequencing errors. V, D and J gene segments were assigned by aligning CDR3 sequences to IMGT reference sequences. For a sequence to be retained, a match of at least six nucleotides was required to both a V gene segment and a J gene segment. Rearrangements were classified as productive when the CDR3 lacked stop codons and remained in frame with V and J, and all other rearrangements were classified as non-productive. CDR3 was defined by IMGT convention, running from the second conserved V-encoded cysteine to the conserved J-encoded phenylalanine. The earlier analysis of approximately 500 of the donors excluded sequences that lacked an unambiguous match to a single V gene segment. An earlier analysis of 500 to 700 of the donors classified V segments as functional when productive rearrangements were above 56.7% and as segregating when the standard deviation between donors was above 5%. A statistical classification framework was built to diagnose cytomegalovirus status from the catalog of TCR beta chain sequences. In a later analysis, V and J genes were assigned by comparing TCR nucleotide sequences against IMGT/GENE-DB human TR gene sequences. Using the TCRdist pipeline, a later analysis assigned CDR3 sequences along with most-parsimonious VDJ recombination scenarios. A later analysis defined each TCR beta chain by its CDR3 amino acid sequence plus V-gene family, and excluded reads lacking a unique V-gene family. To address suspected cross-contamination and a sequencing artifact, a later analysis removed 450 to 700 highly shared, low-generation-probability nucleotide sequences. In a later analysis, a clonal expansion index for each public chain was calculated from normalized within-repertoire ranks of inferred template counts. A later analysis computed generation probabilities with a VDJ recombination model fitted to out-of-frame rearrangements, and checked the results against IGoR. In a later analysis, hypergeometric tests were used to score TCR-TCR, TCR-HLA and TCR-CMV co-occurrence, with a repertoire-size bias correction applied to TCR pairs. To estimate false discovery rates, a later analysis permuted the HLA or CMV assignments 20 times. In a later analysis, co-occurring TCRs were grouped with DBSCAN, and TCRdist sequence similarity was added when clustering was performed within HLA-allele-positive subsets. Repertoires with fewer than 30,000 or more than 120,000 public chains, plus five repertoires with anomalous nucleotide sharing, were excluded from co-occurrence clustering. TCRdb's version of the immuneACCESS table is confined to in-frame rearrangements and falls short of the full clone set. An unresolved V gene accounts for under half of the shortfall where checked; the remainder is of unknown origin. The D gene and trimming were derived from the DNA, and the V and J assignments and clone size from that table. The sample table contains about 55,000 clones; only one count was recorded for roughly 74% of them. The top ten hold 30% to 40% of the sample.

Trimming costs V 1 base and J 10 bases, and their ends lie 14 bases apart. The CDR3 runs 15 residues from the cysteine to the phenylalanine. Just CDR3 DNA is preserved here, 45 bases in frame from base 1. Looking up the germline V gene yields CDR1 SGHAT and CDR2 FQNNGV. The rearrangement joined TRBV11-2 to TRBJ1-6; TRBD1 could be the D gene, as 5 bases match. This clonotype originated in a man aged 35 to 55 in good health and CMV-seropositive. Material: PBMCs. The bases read TGTGCCAGCAGCTTAGTCGCCAGGGCAGGCTCACCCCTCCACTTT. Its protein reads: CASSLVARAGSPLHF.